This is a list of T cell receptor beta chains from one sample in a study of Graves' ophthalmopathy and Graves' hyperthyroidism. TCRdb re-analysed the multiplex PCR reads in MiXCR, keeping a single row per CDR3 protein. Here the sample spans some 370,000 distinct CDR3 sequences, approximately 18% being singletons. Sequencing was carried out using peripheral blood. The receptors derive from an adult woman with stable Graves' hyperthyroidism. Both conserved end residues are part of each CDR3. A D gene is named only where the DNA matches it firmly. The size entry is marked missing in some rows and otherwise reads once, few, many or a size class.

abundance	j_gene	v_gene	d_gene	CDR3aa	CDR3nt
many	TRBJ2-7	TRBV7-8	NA	CASSLARDRTYEQYF	TGTGCCAGCAGCTTAGCACGCGACAGGACCTACGAGCAGTACTTC
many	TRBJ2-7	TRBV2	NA	CASSALGEQYF	TGTGCCAGCAGTGCTCTGGGAGAGCAGTACTTC
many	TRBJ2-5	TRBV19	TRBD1	CASSPPDRVLMDGVETQYF	TGTGCCAGTAGTCCGCCGGACAGGGTTCTTATGGACGGAGTAGAGACCCAGTACTTC
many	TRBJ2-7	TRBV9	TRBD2	CASSPRLAGVHEQYF	TGTGCCAGCAGCCCCAGGCTAGCGGGAGTGCACGAGCAGTACTTC
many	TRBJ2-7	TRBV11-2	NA	CASSLGPGGQYF	TGTGCCAGCAGCTTAGGGCCCGGAGGGCAGTACTTC
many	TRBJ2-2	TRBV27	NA	CASSTTGSSGELFF	TGTGCCAGCAGTACAACAGGGTCCAGCGGGGAGCTGTTTTTT
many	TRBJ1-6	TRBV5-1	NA	CASSMAGSGSDSPLHF	TGCGCCAGCAGCATGGCGGGGAGTGGATCCGATTCACCCCTCCACTTT
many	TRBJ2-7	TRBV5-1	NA	CASRSGASANEQYF	TGCGCCAGCAGATCCGGGGCTAGTGCCAACGAGCAGTACTTC
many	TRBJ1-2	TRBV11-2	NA	CASSLEQNGYTF	TGTGCCAGCAGCTTAGAGCAGAATGGCTACACCTTC
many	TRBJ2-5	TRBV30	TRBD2	CAWTVTRTSGVQETQYF	TGTGCCTGGACGGTGACCCGGACTAGCGGGGTTCAAGAGACCCAGTACTTC
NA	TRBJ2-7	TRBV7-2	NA	CASSLLREQYF	TGTGCCAGCAGCTTACTCCGCGAGCAGTACTTC
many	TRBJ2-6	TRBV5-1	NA	CASSFLGQPIGSGANVLTF	TGCGCCAGCAGCTTTTTGGGGCAGCCCATAGGCTCTGGGGCCAACGTCCTGACTTTC
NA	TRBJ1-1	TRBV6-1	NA	CASSDGWRGVGTEAFF	TGTGCCAGCAGTGATGGCTGGAGGGGAGTTGGCACTGAAGCTTTCTTT
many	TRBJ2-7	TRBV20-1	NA	CSAKRDNYEQYF	TGCAGTGCTAAACGGGACAACTACGAGCAGTACTTC
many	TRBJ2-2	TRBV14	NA	CASSQRAIGTGELFF	TGTGCCAGCAGCCAACGGGCCATAGGGACCGGGGAGCTGTTTTTT
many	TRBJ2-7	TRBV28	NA	CASSPGMYYEQYF	TGTGCCAGCAGCCCAGGGATGTACTACGAGCAGTACTTC
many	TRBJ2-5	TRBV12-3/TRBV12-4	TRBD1	CASSSPGTGGETQYF	TGTGCCAGCAGTTCCCCGGGGACAGGGGGAGAGACCCAGTACTTC
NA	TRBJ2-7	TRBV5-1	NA	CASSPAHIGYEQYF	TGCGCCAGCAGCCCCGCTCATATTGGCTACGAGCAGTACTTC
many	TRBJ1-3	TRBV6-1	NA	CASSFTAAGNTIYF	TGTGCCAGCAGCTTTACGGCAGCTGGAAACACCATATATTTT
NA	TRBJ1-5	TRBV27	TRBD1	CASRLGQGNNQPQHF	TGTGCCAGCAGGTTGGGACAGGGGAACAATCAGCCCCAGCATTTT
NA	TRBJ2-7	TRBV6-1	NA	CASSERGHVPSYEQYF	TGTGCCAGCAGTGAAAGGGGACACGTACCATCCTACGAGCAGTACTTC
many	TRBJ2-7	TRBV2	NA	CASSEDRVGEQYF	TGTGCCAGCAGTGAAGACAGGGTAGGCGAGCAGTACTTC
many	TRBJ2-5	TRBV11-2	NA	CASSPYNGEETQYF	TGTGCCAGCAGCCCATATAATGGGGAAGAGACCCAGTACTTC